The clone carrying this T cell receptor beta chain came up many times. The sample originates from a study of early T cells in non-severe SARS-CoV-2 infection. Unique molecular identifiers (one per individual cDNA molecule) were attached. TCRdb processed the 5' RACE reads anew with MiXCR; each CDR3 protein has one entry. The profile shows some 22,000 distinct CDR3 sequences, roughly 4% of them singletons. The specimen was whole blood. The sequence was collected from an adult who was a healthcare worker with PCR-confirmed SARS-CoV-2 infection or an uninfected control (not recorded which).

The CDR3 here is CASKRTPNSYEQYF. The DNA for the CDR3 is TGTGCCAGTAAGAGGACACCGAACTCCTACGAGCAGTACTTC. The chain recombines TRBV19 with TRBJ2-7; maybe TRBD1 (5 bases). V was shortened by 7 bases and J by 0 bases, with 13 bases between the two germline ends. This CDR3 region has 14 residues. Germline values: CDR1 LNHDA, CDR2 SQIVND (reference sequence).